This TCR beta chain comes out of a study of T cell repertoires in cytomegalovirus infection. Study information: Matching HLA type, along with CMV infection, was indicated by public TCR beta signatures.

This clonotype was detected many times. Its cognate antigen is unknown. TCRdb re-analysed the reads in MiXCR, keeping a single row per CDR3 protein. Here the sample spans some 940,000 distinct CDR3 sequences, around 31% being singletons. The CDR3 totals 12 residues. The V gene lost 3 bases and the J gene lost 6 bases, with 8 bases spanning the gap. CDR1 SGHVS and CDR2 FNYEAQ come from the germline V gene. The sequence derives from a human donor in good health (CMV status not recorded). Some clones in this sample may be carry-over from other donors' samples. This chain links TRBV7-6 with TRBJ1-1; D might be TRBD1 (6 bases). Material: cultured CD8+ T cells from PBMCs, obtained from culture after CMV antigen stimulation. CDR3 residues: CASSFPGAEAFF. For the CDR3, the DNA is TGTGCCAGCAGCTTCCCAGGGGCTGAAGCTTTCTTT.